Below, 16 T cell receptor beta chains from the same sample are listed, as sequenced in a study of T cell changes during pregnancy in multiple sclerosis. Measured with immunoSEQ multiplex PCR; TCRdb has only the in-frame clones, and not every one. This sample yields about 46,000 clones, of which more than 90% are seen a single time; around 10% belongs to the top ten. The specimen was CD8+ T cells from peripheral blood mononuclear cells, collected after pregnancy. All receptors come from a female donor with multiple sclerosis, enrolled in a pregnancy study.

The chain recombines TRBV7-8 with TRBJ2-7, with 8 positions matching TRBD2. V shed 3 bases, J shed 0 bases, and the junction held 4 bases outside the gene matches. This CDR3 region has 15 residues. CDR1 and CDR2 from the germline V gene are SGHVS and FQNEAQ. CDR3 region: CASSFGGASSYEQYF. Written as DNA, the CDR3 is TGTGCCAGCAGCTTCGGGGGGGCATCCTCCTACGAGCAGTACTTC.

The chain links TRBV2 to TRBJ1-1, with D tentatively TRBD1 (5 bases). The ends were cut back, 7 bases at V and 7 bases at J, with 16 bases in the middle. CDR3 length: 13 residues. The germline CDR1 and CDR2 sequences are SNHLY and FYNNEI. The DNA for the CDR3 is TGTGCCAGCAAAGGAGAGACAGTAAGTGAAGCTTTCTTT. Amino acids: CASKGETVSEAFF.

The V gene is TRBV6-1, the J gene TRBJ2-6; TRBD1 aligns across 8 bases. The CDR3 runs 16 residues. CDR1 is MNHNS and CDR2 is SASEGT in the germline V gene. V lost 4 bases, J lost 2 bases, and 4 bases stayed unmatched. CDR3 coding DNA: TGTGCCAGCAGTGTAATGACAGGGGCTGGGGCCAACGTCCTGACTTTC. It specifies CASSVMTGAGANVLTF.

The CDR3 sequence is CASSQGDRNNQPQHF. In nucleotides, the CDR3 is TGCGCCAGCAGCCAAGGGGACAGGAACAATCAGCCCCAGCATTTT. The chain carries TRBV4-1 and TRBJ1-5; 8 bases line up with TRBD1. There are 15 residues in the CDR3. The junction had 2 bases not matched to a gene; V was cut back by 1 base and J by 3 bases. The germline V gene encodes CDR1 MGHRA and CDR2 YSYEKL.

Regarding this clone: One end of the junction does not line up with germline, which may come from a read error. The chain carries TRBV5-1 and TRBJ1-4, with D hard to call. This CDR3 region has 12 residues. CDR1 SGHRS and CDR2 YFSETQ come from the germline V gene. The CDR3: CASSFEGEGFFF. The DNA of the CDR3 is TGCGCCAGCAGCTTTGAGGGAGAGGGTTTTTTTTTC.

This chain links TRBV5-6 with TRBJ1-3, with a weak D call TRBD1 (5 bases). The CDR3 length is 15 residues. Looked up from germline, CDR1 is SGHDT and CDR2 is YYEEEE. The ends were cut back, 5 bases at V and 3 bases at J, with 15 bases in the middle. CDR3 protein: CASRSQGAHGNTIYF. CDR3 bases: TGTGCCAGCAGGTCGCAAGGGGCGCATGGAAACACCATATATTTT.

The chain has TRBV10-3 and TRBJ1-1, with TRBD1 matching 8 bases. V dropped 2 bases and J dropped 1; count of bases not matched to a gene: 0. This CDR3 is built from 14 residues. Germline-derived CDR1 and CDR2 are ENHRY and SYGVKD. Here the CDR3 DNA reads TGTGCCATCAGTGAGACAGGGGGGAACACTGAAGCTTTCTTT. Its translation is CAISETGGNTEAFF.

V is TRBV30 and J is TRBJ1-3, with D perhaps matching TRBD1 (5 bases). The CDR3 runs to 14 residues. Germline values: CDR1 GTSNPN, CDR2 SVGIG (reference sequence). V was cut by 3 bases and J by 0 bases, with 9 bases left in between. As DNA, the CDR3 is TGTGCCTGGAGGGGGCAGCTCTCTGGAAACACCATATATTTT. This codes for CAWRGQLSGNTIYF.

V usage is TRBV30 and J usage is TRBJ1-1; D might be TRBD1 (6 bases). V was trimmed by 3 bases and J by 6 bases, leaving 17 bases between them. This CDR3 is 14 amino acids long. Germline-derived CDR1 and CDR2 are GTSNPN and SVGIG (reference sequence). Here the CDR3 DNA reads TGTGCCTGGAGGCAGAACAGGGACCTCGCTGAAGCTTTCTTT. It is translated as CAWRQNRDLAEAFF.

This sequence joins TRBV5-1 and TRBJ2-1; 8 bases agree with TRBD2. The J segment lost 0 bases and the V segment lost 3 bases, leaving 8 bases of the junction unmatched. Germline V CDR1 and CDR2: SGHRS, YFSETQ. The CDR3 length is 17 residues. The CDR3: CASSSPSSGYSYNEQFF. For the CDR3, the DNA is TGCGCCAGCAGCTCACCGTCTAGCGGGTACTCCTACAATGAGCAGTTCTTC.

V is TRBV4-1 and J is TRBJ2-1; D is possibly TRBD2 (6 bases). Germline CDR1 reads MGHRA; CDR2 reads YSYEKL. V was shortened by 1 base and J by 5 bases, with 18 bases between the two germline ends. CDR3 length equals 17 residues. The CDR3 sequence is CASSQGRFGSLDNEQFF. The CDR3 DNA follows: TGCGCCAGCAGCCAAGGAAGGTTCGGGAGTTTGGACAATGAGCAGTTCTTC.

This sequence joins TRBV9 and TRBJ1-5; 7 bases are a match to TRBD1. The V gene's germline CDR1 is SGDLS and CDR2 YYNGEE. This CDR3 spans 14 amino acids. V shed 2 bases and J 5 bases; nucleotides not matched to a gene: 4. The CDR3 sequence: CASSVGTAYQPQHF. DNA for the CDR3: TGTGCCAGCAGCGTCGGGACAGCTTATCAGCCCCAGCATTTT.

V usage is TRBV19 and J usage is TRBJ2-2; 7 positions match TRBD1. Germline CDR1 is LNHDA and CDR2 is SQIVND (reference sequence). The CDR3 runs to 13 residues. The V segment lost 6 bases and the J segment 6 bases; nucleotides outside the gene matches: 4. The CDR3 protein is CASRPQGPGELFF. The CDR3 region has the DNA TGTGCCAGTAGGCCACAGGGGCCCGGGGAGCTGTTTTTT.

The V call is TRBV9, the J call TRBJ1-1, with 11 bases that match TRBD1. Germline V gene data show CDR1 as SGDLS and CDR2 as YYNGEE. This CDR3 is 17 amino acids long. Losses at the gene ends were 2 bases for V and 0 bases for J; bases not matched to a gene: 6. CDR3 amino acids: CASSVRDRGGMNTEAFF. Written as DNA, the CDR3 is TGTGCCAGCAGCGTCCGGGACAGGGGGGGTATGAACACTGAAGCTTTCTTT.

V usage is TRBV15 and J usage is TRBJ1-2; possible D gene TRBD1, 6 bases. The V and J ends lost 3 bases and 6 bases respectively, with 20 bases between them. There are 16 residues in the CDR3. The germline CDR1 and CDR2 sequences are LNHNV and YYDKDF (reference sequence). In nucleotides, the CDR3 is TGTGCCACCAGCAGTGACCTCCGGGACAACCGAAATGGCTACACCTTC. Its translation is CATSSDLRDNRNGYTF.

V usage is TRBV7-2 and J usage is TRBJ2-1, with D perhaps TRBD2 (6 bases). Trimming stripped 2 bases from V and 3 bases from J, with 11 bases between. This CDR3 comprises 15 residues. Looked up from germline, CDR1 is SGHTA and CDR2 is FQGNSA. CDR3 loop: CASSLSSGFYNEQFF. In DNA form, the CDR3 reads TGTGCCAGCAGCTTAAGTAGCGGCTTCTACAATGAGCAGTTCTTC.